This T cell receptor (beta chain) emerged from a study of cytomegalovirus exposure and HLA in healthy donors. Study as a whole: About 77 million unique TCRs from HLA-typed donors made up an early data release. General study points: In a later analysis, common viral pathogens appeared linked to several of the most significant clusters. V segments that were indistinguishable, TRBV6-2 and TRBV6-3 among them, were omitted from analysis. In a later analysis, productive TCRs from donors in an Asian-associated ancestry cluster reportedly carried fewer N-insertions than the cohort mean.

About this clone itself: Its antigen is not identified.

Researchers ran the PCR with 60 Vbeta and 13 Jbeta primers. Libraries were prepared by immunoSEQ multiplex PCR; TCRdb keeps only in-frame clonotypes and omits some of them. The sample carries under 170,000 clones, 75% to 85% recorded once. Trimming at V came to 3 bases and at J to 2 bases, leaving 7 bases not matched to a gene. Germline lookup yields CDR1 SNHLY and CDR2 FYNNEI. This CDR3 comprises 17 residues. The sequenced sample consisted of PBMCs. The chain has TRBV2 and TRBJ2-1, with TRBD1 matching over 10 bases. This receptor was identified in a human donor in good health. CDR3: CASSERQGAIPYNEQFF. CDR3 nucleotide sequence: TGTGCCAGCAGTGAGCGACAGGGGGCGATCCCCTACAATGAGCAGTTCTTC.